This T cell receptor (beta chain) was recovered during a study of T cell responses to AZD1222 COVID-19 vaccine. Overall study findings and caveats: Among the donors, most were white British and more were female, and clonal diversity was possibly underestimated. A reported finding is that nearly half of spike-specific TCRs target unmutated variant regions. Only a handful of people who got AZD1222 tested seropositive at baseline.

CDR1 and CDR2 from the germline V gene are LGHDT and YNNKEL (reference sequence). The CDR3 spans 15 residues. V lost 4 bases and J lost 2, with 14 bases in between. This clone showed up just once. What it recognizes is unknown. Assay used: immunoSEQ multiplex PCR; TCRdb lists only in-frame clones, some missing. The sample holds approximately 130,000 clones, about 82% seen once. This TCR came from an adult who received the MenACWY meningococcal vaccine as a control. The starting material was peripheral blood, obtained 28 days after the second dose of the MenACWY control vaccine. The J gene is TRBJ1-2, the V gene TRBV3-1 (or the pseudogene TRBV3-2); D gene uncertain. This chain's CDR3 is CASSPPSGRNYGYTF. The CDR3 nucleotides read TGTGCCAGCAGCCCACCCTCGGGGAGAAACTATGGCTACACCTTC.